This TCR beta chain derives from a study of cytomegalovirus exposure and HLA in healthy donors. Study results and caveats: The authors later found TCR association rates varying by HLA locus, with DRB1 most and HLA-C fewest. The study designated fewer than 200 TCR beta chains cytomegalovirus-associated. There was a cluster of highly shared sequence variants that was likely a sequencing artifact.

Although they were nominally healthy when sampled, donors likely had unrecorded immune exposures. Notes on this clone: Its antigen is unidentified.

This CDR3 has 16 amino acids. CDR1 and CDR2 (germline): SGHNT, YENEEA. V was clipped by 5 bases and J by 6 bases, with 22 bases between them. Vbeta (60) and Jbeta (13) primers were used in the PCR. Generated by immunoSEQ multiplex PCR, the TCRdb table keeps only in-frame clones and is missing some. The sample consists of about 180,000 clones, approximately 80% of them appearing once. The source is a man aged 18 to 30 in good health and CMV-seronegative. V usage is TRBV11-3 and J usage is TRBJ2-5; tentative D call: TRBD1 (6 bases). Material for sequencing was PBMCs. The CDR3 region is CASSLGAGARDQTQYF. CDR3 nucleotides: TGTGCCAGCAGCCTGGGCGCAGGGGCCCGGGATCAGACCCAGTACTTC.